This T cell receptor beta chain was sequenced in a study of blood T cell repertoires in COVID-19. Overall study context: Whether acute or convalescent, the COVID-19 samples came from the United States, Italy and Spain. Sources were T cells, B-cell-depleted T cells, or PBMCs; the material itself was cDNA or gDNA.

Profiled with immunoSEQ multiplex PCR; TCRdb holds only in-frame clones, not every one. The sample carries hundreds of thousands of clones, roughly 85% recorded once. CDR3 length equals 14 residues. Per the germline V gene, CDR1 is SGHRS and CDR2 is YFSETQ. With 0 bases clipped from V and 10 bases from J, the junction kept 6 bases outside the gene matches. The chain carries TRBV5-1 and TRBJ2-1, with 8 bases identical to TRBD2. The TCR sequence derives from a woman aged 30 to 39 with active or convalescent COVID-19. The sequencing sample was made of peripheral blood. CDR3 nucleotides: TGCGCCAGCAGCTTGGGGACTAGCCCGCCGGAGCAGTTCTTC. This translates into CASSLGTSPPEQFF.